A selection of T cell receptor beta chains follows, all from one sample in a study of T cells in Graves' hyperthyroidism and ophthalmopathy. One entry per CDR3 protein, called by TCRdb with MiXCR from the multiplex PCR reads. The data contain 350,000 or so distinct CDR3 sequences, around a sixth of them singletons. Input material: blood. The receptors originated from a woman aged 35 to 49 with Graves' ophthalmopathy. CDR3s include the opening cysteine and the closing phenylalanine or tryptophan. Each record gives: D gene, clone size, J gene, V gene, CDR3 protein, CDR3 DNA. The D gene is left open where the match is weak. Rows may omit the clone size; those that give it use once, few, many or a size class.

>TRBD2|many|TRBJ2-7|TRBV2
CASRATSGRAYEQYF
TGTGCCAGCAGAGCGACTAGCGGGAGGGCCTACGAGCAGTACTTC
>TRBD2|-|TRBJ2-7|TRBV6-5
CASSYSPSGTYSYEQYF
TGTGCCAGCAGTTACTCCCCAAGCGGGACGTATTCCTACGAGCAGTACTTC
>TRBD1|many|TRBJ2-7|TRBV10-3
CAISGDRDGEQYF
TGTGCCATCAGTGGTGACAGGGACGGCGAGCAGTACTTC
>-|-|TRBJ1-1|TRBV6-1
CASSPTPGVGTEAFF
TGTGCCAGCAGTCCAACCCCAGGGGTGGGCACTGAAGCTTTCTTT
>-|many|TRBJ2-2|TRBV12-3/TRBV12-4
CASSFGSTGELFF
TGTGCCAGCAGTTTTGGAAGCACCGGGGAGCTGTTTTTT
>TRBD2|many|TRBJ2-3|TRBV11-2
CASSLEGLATDTQYF
TGTGCCAGCAGCTTAGAAGGACTAGCCACAGATACGCAGTATTTT
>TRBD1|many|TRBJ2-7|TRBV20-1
CSANAGTGDEQYF
TGCAGTGCTAATGCCGGGACAGGGGACGAGCAGTACTTC
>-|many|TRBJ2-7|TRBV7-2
CASSLELDPYEQYF
TGTGCCAGCAGCTTAGAACTAGATCCCTACGAGCAGTACTTC
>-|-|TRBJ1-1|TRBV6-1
CASRGTGIRTEAFF
TGTGCCAGCAGGGGAACAGGGATACGGACTGAAGCTTTCTTT
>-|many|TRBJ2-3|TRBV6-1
CASSDSRAGRYF
TGTGCCAGCAGCGATTCCAGGGCGGGACGGTATTTT
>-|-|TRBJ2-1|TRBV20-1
CSAKAQHIYNEQFF
TGCAGTGCTAAGGCCCAACACATCTACAATGAGCAGTTCTTC
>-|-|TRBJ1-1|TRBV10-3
CAIRGGATEAFF
TGTGCCATCAGGGGGGGGGCCACTGAAGCTTTCTTT
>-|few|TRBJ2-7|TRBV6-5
CASSYSMGPGVEQYF
TGTGCCAGCAGTTACTCGATGGGACCGGGGGTAGAGCAGTACTTC
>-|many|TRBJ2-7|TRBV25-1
CASSEKGGSVDEQYF
TGTGCCAGCAGTGAAAAAGGCGGTAGCGTCGACGAGCAGTACTTC
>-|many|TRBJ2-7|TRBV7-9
CASSFSEQYF
TGTGCCAGCAGCTTTTCCGAGCAGTACTTC
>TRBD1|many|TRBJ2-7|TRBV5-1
CASSLEQGAYEQYF
TGCGCCAGCAGCTTGGAGCAGGGGGCTTACGAGCAGTACTTC
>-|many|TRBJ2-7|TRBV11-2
CASSLGFDEQYF
TGTGCCAGCAGCTTAGGATTCGACGAGCAGTACTTC
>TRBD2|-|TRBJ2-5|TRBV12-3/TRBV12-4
CASSSLAGGPQETQYF
TGTGCCAGCAGTTCTCTAGCGGGAGGGCCGCAGGAGACCCAGTACTTC
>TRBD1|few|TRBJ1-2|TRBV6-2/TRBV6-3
CASSYPGQYYGYTF
TGTGCCAGCAGTTACCCGGGACAGTACTATGGCTACACCTTC
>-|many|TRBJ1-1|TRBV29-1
CSVGSTEAFF
TGCAGCGTTGGGTCCACTGAAGCTTTCTTT
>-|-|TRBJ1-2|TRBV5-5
CASSWGVDGGYTF
TGTGCCAGCAGCTGGGGCGTGGACGGTGGCTACACCTTC
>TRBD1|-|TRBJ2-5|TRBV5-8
CASSLGQGSGETQYF
TGTGCCAGCAGCTTGGGACAGGGGTCTGGAGAGACCCAGTACTTC
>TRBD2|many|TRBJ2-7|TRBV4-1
CASSQDPSSGSIWQYF
TGCGCCAGCAGCCAAGATCCGAGTAGCGGGAGTATATGGCAGTACTTC
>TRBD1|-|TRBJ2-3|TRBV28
CASSPQTGGAGTDTQYF
TGTGCCAGCAGTCCTCAGACAGGGGGCGCGGGCACAGATACGCAGTATTTT
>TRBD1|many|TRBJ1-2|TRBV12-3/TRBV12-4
CASARDRVSGYTF
TGTGCCAGCGCGCGGGACAGGGTCTCTGGCTACACCTTC
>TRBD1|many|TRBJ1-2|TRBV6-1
CASSPKYLQGRYGYTF
TGTGCCAGCAGTCCCAAATATCTACAGGGGAGGTATGGCTACACCTTC
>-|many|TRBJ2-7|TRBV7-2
CASSLSASLTYEQYF
TGTGCCAGCAGCTTATCGGCGAGCCTGACCTACGAGCAGTACTTC
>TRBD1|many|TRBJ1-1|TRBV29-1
CSGQGWTEAFF
TGCAGCGGACAGGGTTGGACTGAAGCTTTCTTT
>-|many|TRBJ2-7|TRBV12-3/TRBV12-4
CASSFHQGFYEQYF
TGTGCCAGCAGTTTTCACCAGGGATTCTACGAGCAGTACTTC
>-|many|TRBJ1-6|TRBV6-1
CASSGRQANSPLHF
TGTGCCAGCAGTGGTCGACAGGCGAATTCACCCCTCCACTTT
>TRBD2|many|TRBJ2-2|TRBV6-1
CASSGRRSGRGNTGELFF
TGTGCCAGCAGTGGAAGACGTAGCGGGAGGGGGAACACCGGGGAGCTGTTTTTT
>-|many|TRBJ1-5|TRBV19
CASNSLLGTNQPQHF
TGTGCCAGTAACAGCCTGCTGGGGACAAATCAGCCCCAGCATTTT
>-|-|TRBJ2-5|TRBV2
CASSESTVTDEETQYF
TGTGCCAGCAGTGAGTCGACAGTGACCGATGAAGAGACCCAGTACTTC
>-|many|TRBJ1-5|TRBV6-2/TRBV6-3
CASSYSHGDQPQHF
TGTGCCAGCAGTTACTCTCACGGGGATCAGCCCCAGCATTTT
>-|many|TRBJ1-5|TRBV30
CAWTSGYSNQPQHF
TGTGCCTGGACTTCAGGTTATAGCAATCAGCCCCAGCATTTT
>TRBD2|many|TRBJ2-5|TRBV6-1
CASRAGLAAKETQYF
TGTGCCAGCAGGGCGGGACTAGCGGCCAAAGAGACCCAGTACTTC
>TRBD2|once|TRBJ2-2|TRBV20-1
CSALGGGPGELFF
TGCAGTGCGCTGGGGGGGGGTCCCGGGGAGCTGTTTTTT
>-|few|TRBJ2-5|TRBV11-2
CASSLDPGERETQYF
TGTGCCAGCAGCTTAGATCCGGGTGAGAGAGAGACCCAGTACTTC
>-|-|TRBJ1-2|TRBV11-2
CASSLSQSLIYGYTF
TGTGCCAGCAGCTTATCACAATCCCTGATCTATGGCTACACCTTC
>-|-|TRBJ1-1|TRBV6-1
CASRLSWNTEAFF
TGTGCCAGCAGGCTGTCCTGGAACACTGAAGCTTTCTTT
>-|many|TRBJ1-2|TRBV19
CASQGDGYGYTF
TGTGCCAGCCAGGGTGACGGCTATGGCTACACCTTC
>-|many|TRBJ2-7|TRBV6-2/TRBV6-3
CASSYSSALDYEQYF
TGTGCCAGCAGTTACTCTTCCGCCCTAGACTACGAGCAGTACTTC
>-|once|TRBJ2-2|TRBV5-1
CASSFSSMAAGELFF
TGCGCCAGCAGCTTTTCGTCGATGGCCGCCGGGGAGCTGTTTTTT
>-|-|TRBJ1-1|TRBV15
CATSRGARNTEAFF
TGTGCCACCAGCCGCGGAGCGAGGAACACTGAAGCTTTCTTT
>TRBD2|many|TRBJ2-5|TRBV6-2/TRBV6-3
CASSYSLAAETQYF
TGTGCCAGCAGTTACTCACTAGCGGCCGAGACCCAGTACTTC
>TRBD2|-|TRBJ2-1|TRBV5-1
CASSAGGLGSSNEQFF
TGCGCCAGCAGCGCCGGGGGGTTAGGGAGCTCGAATGAGCAGTTCTTC
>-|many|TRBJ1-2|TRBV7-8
CASSLERGYYGYTF
TGTGCCAGCAGCTTAGAGCGGGGATACTATGGCTACACCTTC
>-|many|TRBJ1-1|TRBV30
CAWRPDSPNTEAFF
TGTGCCTGGAGGCCGGACAGTCCGAACACTGAAGCTTTCTTT
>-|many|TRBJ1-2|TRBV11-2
CASSQTESWDGYTF
TGTGCCAGCAGCCAGACTGAGTCGTGGGATGGCTACACCTTC
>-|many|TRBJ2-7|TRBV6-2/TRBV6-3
CASMKAYEQYF
TGTGCCAGCATGAAGGCCTACGAGCAGTACTTC
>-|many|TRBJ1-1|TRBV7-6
CASSPRGGATFF
TGTGCCAGCAGCCCCCGCGGGGGGGCGACTTTCTTT
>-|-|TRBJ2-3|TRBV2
CASSKPGLGGLDTQYF
TGTGCCAGCAGTAAACCTGGACTAGGGGGGCTAGATACGCAGTATTTT
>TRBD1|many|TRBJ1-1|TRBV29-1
CSGGQGNTEAFF
TGCAGCGGGGGACAGGGGAACACTGAAGCTTTCTTT
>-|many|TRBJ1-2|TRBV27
CASRPTATRTGYTF
TGTGCCAGCAGACCCACAGCAACTCGAACGGGCTACACCTTC
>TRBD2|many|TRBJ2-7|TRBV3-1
CASSQKLGAGGAYEQYF
TGTGCCAGCAGCCAAAAGCTGGGCGCGGGAGGCGCCTACGAGCAGTACTTC
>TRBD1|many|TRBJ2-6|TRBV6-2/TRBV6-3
CASSYTGGRGANVLTF
TGTGCCAGCAGTTACACAGGGGGGCGCGGGGCCAACGTCCTGACTTTC